At least ten counts were recorded for the clone carrying this T cell receptor (beta chain). The data were obtained in a study of blood T cells in healthy people across ages. A minimum of 6.5 million PBMCs was isolated per sample. The germline V gene encodes CDR1 SGHTA and CDR2 FQGNSA. Trimming stripped 1 base from V and 7 bases from J, with 8 bases between. This CDR3 spans 13 amino acids. A second PCR, run for roughly 7 to 12 cycles, used a sample-barcoded 5' primer plus a J-beta primer mix. Each single sample gave us at least 2.5 million CDR3-containing paired-end reads. TCRdb analysed the 5' RACE reads with MiXCR anew, one entry per CDR3 protein. The sample consists of more than 650,000 distinct CDR3 sequences, about a fifth of them appearing once.

What was sequenced was blood. The gene calls are TRBV7-2 and TRBJ2-4; D is ambiguous. The receptor was derived from a man between 65 and 85 years old in good health. The CDR3 spells CASSLGYGNIQYF. The CDR3 DNA follows: TGTGCCAGCAGCTTAGGTTACGGCAACATTCAGTACTTC.